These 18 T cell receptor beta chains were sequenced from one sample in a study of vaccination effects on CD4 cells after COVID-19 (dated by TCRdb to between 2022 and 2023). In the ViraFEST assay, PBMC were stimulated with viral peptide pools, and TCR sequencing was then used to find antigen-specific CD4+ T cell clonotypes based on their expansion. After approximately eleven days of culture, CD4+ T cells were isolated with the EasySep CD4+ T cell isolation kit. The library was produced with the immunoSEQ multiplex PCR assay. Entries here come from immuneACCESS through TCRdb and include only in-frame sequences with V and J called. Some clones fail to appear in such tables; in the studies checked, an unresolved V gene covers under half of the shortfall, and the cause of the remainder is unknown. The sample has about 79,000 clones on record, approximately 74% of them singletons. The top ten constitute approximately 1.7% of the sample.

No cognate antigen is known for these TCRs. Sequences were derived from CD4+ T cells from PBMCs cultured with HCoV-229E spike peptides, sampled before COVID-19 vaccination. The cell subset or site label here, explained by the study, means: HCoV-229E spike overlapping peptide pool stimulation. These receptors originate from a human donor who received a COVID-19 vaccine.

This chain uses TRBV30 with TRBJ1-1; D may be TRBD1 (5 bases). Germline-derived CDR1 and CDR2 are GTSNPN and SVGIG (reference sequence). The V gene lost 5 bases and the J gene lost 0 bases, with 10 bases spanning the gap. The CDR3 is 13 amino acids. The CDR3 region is CAWVGQLNTEAFF. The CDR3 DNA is TGTGCCTGGGTGGGGCAGTTGAACACTGAAGCTTTCTTT.

The CDR3 DNA reads TGTGCCAGCAGTTTCTACCTAGCTGGCACAGATACGCAGTATTTT. This encodes CASSFYLAGTDTQYF. The rearrangement uses TRBV7-9 and TRBJ2-3; a possible D gene is TRBD2 (5 bases). The CDR3 is 15 residues long. Germline V gene sequence: CDR1 SEHNR, CDR2 FQNEAQ (reference sequence). V shed 6 bases and J shed 1 base, with 14 bases lying between them.

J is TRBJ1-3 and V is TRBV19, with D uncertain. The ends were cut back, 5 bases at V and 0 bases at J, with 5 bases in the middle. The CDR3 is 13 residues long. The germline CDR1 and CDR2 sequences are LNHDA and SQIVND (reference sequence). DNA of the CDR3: TGTGCCAGTAGTGATCTCTCTGGAAACACCATATATTTT. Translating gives CASSDLSGNTIYF.

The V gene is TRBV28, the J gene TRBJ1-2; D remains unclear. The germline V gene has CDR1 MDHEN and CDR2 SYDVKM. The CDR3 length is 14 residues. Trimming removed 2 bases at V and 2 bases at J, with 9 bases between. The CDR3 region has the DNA TGTGCCAGCAGTTTAGCGCGTATCAACTATGGCTACACCTTC. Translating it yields CASSLARINYGYTF.

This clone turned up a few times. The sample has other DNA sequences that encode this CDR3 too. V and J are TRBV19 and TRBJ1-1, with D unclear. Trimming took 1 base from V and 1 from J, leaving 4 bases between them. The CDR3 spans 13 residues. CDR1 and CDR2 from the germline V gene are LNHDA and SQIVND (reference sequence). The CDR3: CASSIGENTEAFF. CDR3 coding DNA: TGTGCCAGTAGTATAGGGGAGAACACTGAAGCTTTCTTT.

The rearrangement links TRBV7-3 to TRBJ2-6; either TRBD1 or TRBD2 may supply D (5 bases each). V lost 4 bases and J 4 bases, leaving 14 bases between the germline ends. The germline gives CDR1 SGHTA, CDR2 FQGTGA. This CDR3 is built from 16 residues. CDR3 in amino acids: CASSWGRPGGANVLTF. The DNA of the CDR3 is TGTGCCAGCAGCTGGGGACGTCCTGGGGGGGCCAACGTCCTGACTTTC.

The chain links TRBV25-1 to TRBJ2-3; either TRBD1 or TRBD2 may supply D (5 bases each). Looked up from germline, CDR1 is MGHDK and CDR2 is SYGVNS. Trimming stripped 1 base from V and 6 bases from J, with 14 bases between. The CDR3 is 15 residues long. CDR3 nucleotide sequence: TGTGCCAGCAGTGAATTGGGACCATTATCGGATACGCAGTATTTT. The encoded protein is CASSELGPLSDTQYF.

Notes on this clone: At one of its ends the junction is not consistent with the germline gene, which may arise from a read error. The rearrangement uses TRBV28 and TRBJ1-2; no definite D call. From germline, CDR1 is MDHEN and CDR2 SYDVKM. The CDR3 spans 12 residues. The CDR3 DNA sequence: TGTGCCAGCAGTCTGACCCCGGGAGGGCCCGCCTTC. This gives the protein CASSLTPGGPAF.

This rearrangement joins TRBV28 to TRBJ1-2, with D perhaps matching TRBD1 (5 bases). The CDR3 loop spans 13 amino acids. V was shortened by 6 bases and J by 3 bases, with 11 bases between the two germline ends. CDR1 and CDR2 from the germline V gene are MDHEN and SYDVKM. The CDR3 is CASRGTSHYGYTF. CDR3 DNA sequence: TGTGCCAGCAGAGGGACTTCGCACTATGGCTACACCTTC.

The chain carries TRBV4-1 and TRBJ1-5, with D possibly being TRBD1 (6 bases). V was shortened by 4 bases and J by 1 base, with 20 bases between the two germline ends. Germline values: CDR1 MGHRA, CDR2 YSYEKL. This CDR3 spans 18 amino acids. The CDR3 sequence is CASSLLPPGVMSNQPQHF. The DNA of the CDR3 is TGCGCCAGCAGCCTCCTCCCCCCAGGGGTGATGAGCAATCAGCCCCAGCATTTT.

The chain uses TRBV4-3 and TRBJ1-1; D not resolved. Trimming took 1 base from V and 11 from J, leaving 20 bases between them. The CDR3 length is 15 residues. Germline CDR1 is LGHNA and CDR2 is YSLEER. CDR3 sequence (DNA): TGCGCCAGCAGCCAAGCCCCATTTAAGGGCGCGAGGGCTTTCTTT. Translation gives CASSQAPFKGARAFF.

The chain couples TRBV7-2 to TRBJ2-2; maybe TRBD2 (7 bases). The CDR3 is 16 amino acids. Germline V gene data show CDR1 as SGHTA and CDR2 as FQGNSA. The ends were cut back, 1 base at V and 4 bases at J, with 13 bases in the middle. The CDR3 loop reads CASSLVPGGLTGELFF. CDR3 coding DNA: TGTGCCAGCAGCTTAGTCCCCGGGGGGCTCACCGGGGAGCTGTTTTTT.

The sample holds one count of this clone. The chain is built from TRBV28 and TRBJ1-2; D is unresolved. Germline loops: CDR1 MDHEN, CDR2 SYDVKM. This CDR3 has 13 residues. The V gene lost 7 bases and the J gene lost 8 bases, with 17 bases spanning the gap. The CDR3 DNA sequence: TGTGCCAGCACTCTAAGTTCCATCGTAGGCTACACCTTC. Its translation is CASTLSSIVGYTF.

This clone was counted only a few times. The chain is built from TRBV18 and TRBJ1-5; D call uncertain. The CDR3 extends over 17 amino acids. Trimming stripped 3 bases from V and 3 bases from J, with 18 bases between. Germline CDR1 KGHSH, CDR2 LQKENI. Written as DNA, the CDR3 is TGTGCCAGCTCACCGGATTGGGGAGGGAGGGACAATCAGCCCCAGCATTTT. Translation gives CASSPDWGGRDNQPQHF.

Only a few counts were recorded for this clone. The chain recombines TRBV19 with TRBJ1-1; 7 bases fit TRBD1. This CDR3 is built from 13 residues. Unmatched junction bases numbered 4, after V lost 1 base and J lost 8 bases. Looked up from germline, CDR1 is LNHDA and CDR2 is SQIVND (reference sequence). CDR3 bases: TGTGCCAGTAGTATAGGGACAGGCGGAGAAGCTTTCTTT. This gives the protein CASSIGTGGEAFF. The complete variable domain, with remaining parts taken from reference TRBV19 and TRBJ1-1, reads DGGITQSPKYLFRKEGQNVTLSCEQNLNHDAMYWYRQDPGQGLRLIYYSQIVNDFQKGDIAEGYSVSREKKESFPLTVTSAQKNPTAFYLCASSIGTGGEAFFGQGTRLTVV.

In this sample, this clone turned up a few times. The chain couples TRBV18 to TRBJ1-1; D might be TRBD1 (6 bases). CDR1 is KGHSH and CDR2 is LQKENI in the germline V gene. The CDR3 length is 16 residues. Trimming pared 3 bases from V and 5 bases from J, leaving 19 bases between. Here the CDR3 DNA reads TGTGCCAGCTCACCCTCCCGGGGGGCTGACTTGACTGAAGCTTTCTTT. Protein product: CASSPSRGADLTEAFF. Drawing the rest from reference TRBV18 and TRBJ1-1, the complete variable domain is NAGVMQNPRHLVRRRGQEARLRCSPMKGHSHVYWYRQLPEEGLKFMVYLQKENIIDESGMPKERFSAEFPKEGPSILRIQQVVRGDSAAYFCASSPSRGADLTEAFFGQGTRLTVV.

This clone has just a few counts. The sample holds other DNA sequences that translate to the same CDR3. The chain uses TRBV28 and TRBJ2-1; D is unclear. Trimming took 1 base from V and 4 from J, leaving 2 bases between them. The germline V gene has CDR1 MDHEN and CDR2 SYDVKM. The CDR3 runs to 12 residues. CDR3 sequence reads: CASSLSYNEQFF. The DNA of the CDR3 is TGTGCCAGCAGTTTATCTTACAATGAGCAGTTCTTC. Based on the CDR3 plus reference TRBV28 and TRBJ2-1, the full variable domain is DVKVTQSSRYLVKRTGEKVFLECVQDMDHENMFWYRQDPGLGLRLIYFSYDVKMKEKGDIPEGYSVSREKKERFSLILESASTNQTSMYLCASSLSYNEQFFGPGTRLTVL.

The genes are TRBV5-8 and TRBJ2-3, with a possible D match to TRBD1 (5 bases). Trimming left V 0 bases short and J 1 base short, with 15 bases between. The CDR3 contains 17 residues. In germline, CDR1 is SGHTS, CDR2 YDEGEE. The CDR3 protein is CASSLVRAGRGTDTQYF. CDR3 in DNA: TGTGCCAGCAGCTTGGTCAGGGCCGGGCGCGGCACAGATACGCAGTATTTT. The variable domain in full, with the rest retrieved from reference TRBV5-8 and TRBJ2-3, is EAGVTQSPTHLIKTRGQQATLRCSPISGHTSVYWYQQALGLGLQFLLWYDEGEERNRGNFPPRFSGRQFPNYSSELNVNALELEDSALYLCASSLVRAGRGTDTQYFGPGTRLTVL.